These 4 T cell receptor beta chains originate from one sample sequenced in a study of T cell responses to AZD1222 COVID-19 vaccine. The assay was immunoSEQ multiplex PCR, and TCRdb's table has in-frame clones only and misses some. The sample consists of some 180,000 clones, around 92% of them appearing once. The sample in question was peripheral blood, obtained on day 0 of AZD1222 vaccination. These receptors came from an adult in good health.

The V gene is TRBV19, the J gene TRBJ2-2, with D tentatively TRBD1 (6 bases). From germline, CDR1 is LNHDA and CDR2 SQIVND (reference sequence). Trimming stripped 4 bases from V and 3 bases from J, with 12 bases between. The CDR3 sequence is 15 residues long. This CDR3 reads CASSTGTSHTGELFF. In nucleotides, the CDR3 is TGTGCCAGTAGTACCGGGACAAGCCACACCGGGGAGCTGTTTTTT.

This sequence joins TRBV30 and TRBJ2-6; maybe TRBD1 (6 bases). Germline V lookup: CDR1 GTSNPN, CDR2 SVGIG (reference sequence). The CDR3 is 16 amino acids. V dropped 1 base and J dropped 0 bases, with 10 bases sitting between them. The CDR3 spells CAWSAGVGSGANVLTF. CDR3 DNA: TGTGCCTGGAGTGCAGGGGTCGGCTCTGGGGCCAACGTCCTGACTTTC.

This chain uses TRBV7-2 with TRBJ2-2; D is ambiguous. Germline V CDR1 and CDR2: SGHTA, FQGNSA. The CDR3 extends over 14 amino acids. V was cut by 2 bases and J by 6 bases, with 10 bases left in between. CDR3 sequence (DNA): TGTGCCAGCAGCTTAAATGGGAATGCCGGGGAGCTGTTTTTT. This translates into CASSLNGNAGELFF.

The chain couples TRBV5-5 to TRBJ1-2, with a weak D call TRBD1 (5 bases). The CDR3 has 13 residues. Germline CDR1 reads SGHKS; CDR2 reads YYEKEE (reference sequence). Trimming pared 0 bases from V and 8 bases from J, leaving 11 bases between. Here the CDR3 DNA reads TGTGCCAGCAGCTTGGGAGGGGCAGGGGGCTACACCTTC. It encodes CASSLGGAGGYTF.